The 26 T cell receptor beta chains given below trace back to one sample, sequenced in a study of CD8 T cells in Susac syndrome. RNA was extracted with the RNeasy kit, and a quantity of 0.5 to 1 ug was reverse transcribed using random hexamers. TCRdb passed the immunoSEQ multiplex PCR reads through MiXCR, listing each CDR3 protein once. The sample has just over 150,000 distinct CDR3 sequences, about 94% seen once; the top ten hold about 0.21%. The sequenced sample was CD8+ T cells from PBMCs. These receptors were taken from a human donor with multiple sclerosis.

This chain uses TRBV3-1 with TRBJ2-3; perhaps D is TRBD1 or TRBD2 (6 bases each). The V and J ends lost 4 bases and 2 bases respectively, with 16 bases between them. The CDR3 runs to 16 residues. The V gene's germline CDR1 is LGHDT and CDR2 YNNKEL (reference sequence). CDR3 sequence (DNA): TGTGCCAGCAGCCCCCAAGGGGGACTTCCCACAGATACGCAGTATTTT. Translated, it gives CASSPQGGLPTDTQYF.

This rearrangement joins TRBV20-1 to TRBJ2-7; D remains ambiguous. This CDR3 has 15 residues. CDR1 DFQATT and CDR2 SNEGSKA come from the germline V gene (reference sequence). Trimming cost V 2 bases and J 1 base, with 15 bases left between them. CDR3 residues: CSARTEDHYSYEQYF. CDR3 sequence (DNA): TGCAGTGCTAGAACCGAAGATCACTATTCCTACGAGCAGTACTTC.

The rearrangement uses TRBV6-6 and TRBJ1-5; D gene unclear. V lost 5 bases to trimming and J lost 5 bases, with 16 bases between them. The CDR3 spans 15 residues. CDR1 MNHNY and CDR2 SVGAGI come from the germline V gene (reference sequence). CDR3 coding DNA: TGTGCCAGCAGTCCCAACCTCGGGAGAGATCAGCCCCAGCATTTT. Amino acids: CASSPNLGRDQPQHF.

The rearrangement joins TRBV6-5 to TRBJ1-1; D not certain. Trimming left V 2 bases short and J 11 bases short, with 12 bases between. CDR1 MNHEY and CDR2 SVGAGI come from the germline V gene. CDR3 length equals 12 residues. The CDR3 is CASSYTREMAFF. CDR3 DNA: TGTGCCAGCAGTTACACGAGGGAAATGGCTTTCTTT.

This chain links TRBV9 with TRBJ2-7; 9 nucleotides agree with TRBD2. After removal of 4 bases from V and 3 bases from J, the junction contained 8 bases not matched to a gene. This CDR3 comprises 15 residues. The germline gives CDR1 SGDLS, CDR2 YYNGEE. The chain's CDR3 is CASSYTSGLFYEQYF. The CDR3, as DNA: TGTGCCAGCAGCTACACTAGCGGGTTATTCTACGAGCAGTACTTC.

This chain connects TRBV3-1 to TRBJ2-3; no reliable D call. The V gene's germline CDR1 is LGHDT and CDR2 YNNKEL (reference sequence). The CDR3 loop spans 17 amino acids. Trimming left V 4 bases short and J 1 base short, with 18 bases between. The CDR3 is CASSRIYRTGGTDTQYF. The DNA for the CDR3 is TGTGCCAGCAGCCGTATCTACCGGACCGGCGGCACAGATACGCAGTATTTT.

The V call is TRBV3-1, the J call TRBJ1-1; no definite D call. Germline CDR1 is LGHDT and CDR2 is YNNKEL (reference sequence). Trimming left V 0 bases short and J 0 bases short, with 8 bases between. This CDR3 is built from 15 residues. The CDR3 sequence: CASSQEGAMNTEAFF. The DNA for the CDR3 is TGTGCCAGCAGCCAAGAGGGAGCTATGAACACTGAAGCTTTCTTT.

V gene TRBV9 combines with J gene TRBJ2-3; D gene unclear. Looked up from germline, CDR1 is SGDLS and CDR2 is YYNGEE. CDR3 size: 14 residues. Trimming shortened V by 4 bases and J by 4 bases, and 13 bases separated the two germline ends. The CDR3: CASSPLGGADTQYF. The CDR3 bases are TGTGCCAGCAGCCCCCTAGGTGGCGCAGATACGCAGTATTTT.

The chain recombines TRBV12-3 or TRBV12-4 with TRBJ2-7, with D hard to call. The CDR3 spans 12 residues. Trimming stripped 3 bases from V and 6 bases from J, with 9 bases between. The CDR3 coding sequence is TGTGCCAGCAGTTTTGGTGGGGTCGAGCAGTACTTC. It is translated as CASSFGGVEQYF.

The genes are TRBV15 and TRBJ1-2; TRBD1 agrees at 7 bases. This CDR3 region has 12 residues. J was trimmed by 6 bases and V by 9 bases; bases with no gene match: 7. The germline gives CDR1 LNHNV, CDR2 YYDKDF (reference sequence). The CDR3 sequence: CATRDSGNGYTF. The CDR3 nucleotides read TGTGCCACGCGGGACAGTGGCAATGGCTACACCTTC.

The chain carries TRBV4-1 and TRBJ1-2; D ambiguous. Germline V gene sequence: CDR1 MGHRA, CDR2 YSYEKL. The CDR3 runs to 14 residues. V lost 5 bases, J lost 7 bases, and 17 bases lay in between. The DNA for the CDR3 is TGCGCCAGCAGCGGAGTGGGGAGTCCACCTGGCTACACCTTC. It specifies CASSGVGSPPGYTF.

V and J are TRBV7-9 and TRBJ1-1; possibly TRBD1 for D (6 bases). Germline assignment: CDR1 SEHNR and CDR2 FQNEAQ (reference sequence). The length of the CDR3 is 17 residues. Trimming shortened V by 4 bases and J by 1 base, and 19 bases separated the two germline ends. CDR3 in amino acids: CASSSTIPGEGNTEAFF. In DNA, the CDR3 is TGTGCCAGCAGCTCAACAATCCCAGGGGAGGGGAACACTGAAGCTTTCTTT.

This chain connects TRBV5-6 to TRBJ1-5; D may be TRBD1 (5 bases). The CDR3 is 15 amino acids. Per the germline V gene, CDR1 is SGHDT and CDR2 is YYEEEE. V lost 2 bases, J lost 5 bases, and 14 bases lay in between. The CDR3 loop is CASSFSGGSDQPQHF. The CDR3 nucleotides read TGTGCCAGCAGCTTTAGTGGGGGATCGGATCAGCCCCAGCATTTT.

This clonotype has a single count. The V call is TRBV4-1, the J call TRBJ2-1, with TRBD1 identical over 8 bases. V lost 2 bases, J lost 7 bases, and 10 bases stayed unmatched. Germline V gene lookup returns CDR1 MGHRA and CDR2 YSYEKL. The CDR3 totals 16 residues. CDR3 amino acids: CASSQRWRDRLNEQFF. The CDR3 DNA sequence: TGCGCCAGCAGCCAAAGATGGCGGGACAGGCTGAATGAGCAGTTCTTC.

The chain uses TRBV14 and TRBJ2-5, with D tentatively TRBD1 (6 bases). Germline assignment: CDR1 SGHDN and CDR2 FVKESK. V dropped 4 bases and J dropped 1 base, with 13 bases sitting between them. The CDR3 is 15 amino acids. The CDR3 DNA reads TGTGCCAGCAGCCTTACGAGAGGGGGCCAAGAGACCCAGTACTTC. It yields the protein CASSLTRGGQETQYF. The variable domain in full, completed from reference TRBV14 and TRBJ2-5, reads EAGVTQFPSHSVIEKGQTVTLRCDPISGHDNLYWYRRVMGKEIKFLLHFVKESKQDESGMPNNRFLAERTGGTYSTLKVQPAELEDSGVYFCASSLTRGGQETQYFGPGTRLLVL.

The chain combines TRBV7-3 with TRBJ1-1; D uncertain. Trimming removed 5 bases from V and 0 bases from J, with 10 bases in between. The CDR3 spans 14 residues. Germline V gene sequence: CDR1 SGHTA, CDR2 FQGTGA. The CDR3 loop is CASSPRQMNTEAFF. The CDR3 coding sequence is TGTGCCAGCAGCCCTAGGCAGATGAACACTGAAGCTTTCTTT.

V usage is TRBV7-9 and J usage is TRBJ2-3; D is unresolved. The CDR3 extends over 13 amino acids. Germline assignment: CDR1 SEHNR and CDR2 FQNEAQ (reference sequence). Trimming shortened V by 1 base and J by 4 bases, and 6 bases separated the two germline ends. The CDR3 region is CASSLGGADTQYF. The CDR3 DNA reads as TGTGCCAGCAGCTTAGGCGGTGCAGATACGCAGTATTTT.

The chain links TRBV29-1 to TRBJ1-2; 8 positions agree with TRBD1. Looked up from germline, CDR1 is SQVTM and CDR2 is ANQGSEA. Trimming at V came to 1 base and at J to 3 bases, leaving 7 bases not matched to a gene. This CDR3 is 15 amino acids long. The CDR3 region is CSVEGTGTPDYGYTF. The CDR3 DNA is TGCAGCGTTGAAGGGACAGGGACCCCAGACTATGGCTACACCTTC.

The chain has TRBV19 and TRBJ2-5; D perhaps matches TRBD1 (5 bases). The CDR3 is made up of 13 amino acids. CDR1 is LNHDA and CDR2 is SQIVND in the germline V gene (reference sequence). Deletions cut 7 bases from V and 2 bases from J, with 11 bases between. The CDR3 is CASKAGIQETQYF. The CDR3 DNA sequence: TGTGCCAGTAAAGCAGGGATACAAGAGACCCAGTACTTC.

This chain uses TRBV7-8 with TRBJ2-6; the match to TRBD1 covers 7 bases. The CDR3 is 18 amino acids. The J segment lost 2 bases and the V segment lost 5 bases, leaving 12 bases of the junction unmatched. Germline assignment: CDR1 SGHVS and CDR2 FQNEAQ. The CDR3 protein is CASSRPRADRAGANVLTF. In DNA form, the CDR3 reads TGTGCCAGCAGCCGCCCAAGGGCAGACAGGGCTGGGGCCAACGTCCTGACTTTC.

The genes are TRBV2 and TRBJ1-6, with D perhaps TRBD1 (5 bases). The CDR3 totals 15 residues. The V gene's germline CDR1 is SNHLY and CDR2 FYNNEI. V lost 8 bases and J 9 bases, leaving 20 bases between the germline ends. The CDR3 DNA reads as TGTGCCAGCTCTGTCCAGTCCAGGGCTACTTCACCCCTCCACTTT. Its protein product is CASSVQSRATSPLHF. Based on the CDR3 plus reference TRBV2 and TRBJ1-6, the full variable domain is EPEVTQTPSHQVTQMGQEVILRCVPISNHLYFYWYRQILGQKVEFLVSFYNNEISEKSEIFDDQFSVERPDGSNFTLKIRSTKLEDSAMYFCASSVQSRATSPLHFGNGTRLTVT.

J is TRBJ2-7 and V is TRBV20-1; D is uncertain. Germline CDR1 is DFQATT and CDR2 is SNEGSKA (reference sequence). The V end was cut by 1 base, the J end by 0 bases, with 7 bases between. The CDR3 has 13 amino acids. The CDR3 DNA reads as TGCAGTGCTAGAGGCGAATTCTCCTACGAGCAGTACTTC. Its protein is CSARGEFSYEQYF.

The V and J genes are TRBV30 and TRBJ2-3; D gene ambiguous. The CDR3 loop spans 14 amino acids. Germline assignment: CDR1 GTSNPN and CDR2 SVGIG (reference sequence). Deletions cut 1 base from V and 4 bases from J, with 12 bases between. CDR3 coding DNA: TGTGCCTGGAGTGAGTCCGGGCGCGCAGATACGCAGTATTTT. This translates into CAWSESGRADTQYF. The full variable domain, completed using reference TRBV30 and TRBJ2-3, is SQTIHQWPATLVQPVGSPLSLECTVEGTSNPNLYWYRQAAGRGLQLLFYSVGIGQISSEVPQNLSASRPQDRQFILSSKKLLLSDSGFYLCAWSESGRADTQYFGPGTRLTVL.

The V and J genes are TRBV6-1 and TRBJ2-7, with D maybe TRBD2 (6 bases). V was pared by 1 base and J by 0 bases, with 7 bases between. The V gene's germline CDR1 is MNHNS and CDR2 SASEGT. There are 14 residues in the CDR3. CDR3 coding DNA: TGTGCCAGCAGTGAAGGGGGGGTCTCCTACGAGCAGTACTTC. It codes for CASSEGGVSYEQYF.

CDR3 protein: CSAKLAGLAGELFF. The CDR3 DNA sequence: TGCAGTGCTAAACTAGCGGGGTTGGCCGGGGAGCTGTTTTTT. The V call is TRBV20-1, the J call TRBJ2-2, with 10 bases aligning to TRBD2. J was trimmed by 6 bases and V by 4 bases; bases with no gene match: 5. Germline values: CDR1 DFQATT, CDR2 SNEGSKA (reference sequence). The length of the CDR3 is 14 residues.

This chain connects TRBV28 to TRBJ2-7; possible D gene TRBD2, 7 bases. V lost 2 bases and J lost 4, with 21 bases in between. The V gene's germline CDR1 is MDHEN and CDR2 SYDVKM. The CDR3 loop spans 17 amino acids. The CDR3 DNA follows: TGTGCCAGCAGTTTAGGGGCGGGGGACACGATGACATACGAGCAGTACTTC. Translation gives CASSLGAGDTMTYEQYF. The full variable domain, with the rest looked up from reference TRBV28 and TRBJ2-7, is DVKVTQSSRYLVKRTGEKVFLECVQDMDHENMFWYRQDPGLGLRLIYFSYDVKMKEKGDIPEGYSVSREKKERFSLILESASTNQTSMYLCASSLGAGDTMTYEQYFGPGTRLTVT.